This is a list of T cell receptor beta chains from one sample in a study of read filtering for tumor transcriptome and immune sequencing. TCRdb processed the reads anew with MiXCR; each CDR3 protein has one entry. The sample consists of some 120,000 distinct CDR3 sequences, roughly 13% of them appearing once. Specimen: a population of CD138-negative cells sorted from bone marrow. Receptors originate from a donor aged 40 or over with multiple myeloma. Both conserved end residues are part of each CDR3. D genes are given only for firm matches. A clone size is listed for some rows: how often the clone was seen (once, few, many), or a class if it is expanded.

abundance,j_gene,d_gene,v_gene,CDR3aa,CDR3nt
many,TRBJ2-1,.,TRBV5-1,CASSLDVRQDNEQFF,TGCGCCAGCAGCCTGGACGTCAGACAAGACAATGAGCAGTTCTTC
.,TRBJ1-1,.,TRBV29-1,CSVEESQGTTEAFF,TGCAGCGTTGAAGAGTCCCAGGGCACCACTGAAGCTTTCTTT
many,TRBJ2-1,.,TRBV20-1,CSASLRELLRGEQFF,TGCAGTGCTAGTCTTCGGGAGTTACTCCGGGGCGAGCAGTTCTTC
many,TRBJ1-5,.,TRBV7-2,CASSLGTEQPQHF,TGTGCCAGCAGCTTAGGCACGGAACAGCCCCAGCATTTT
many,TRBJ2-5,.,TRBV7-2,CASSFVGDRGETQYF,TGTGCCAGCAGCTTCGTCGGCGACCGGGGCGAGACCCAGTACTTC
many,TRBJ1-1,.,TRBV12-3/TRBV12-4,CASSPARGNTEAFF,TGTGCCAGCAGTCCCGCACGGGGGAACACTGAAGCTTTCTTT
few,TRBJ2-1,TRBD2,TRBV28,CASSFASGGLQFF,TGTGCCAGCAGTTTTGCCTCGGGGGGACTTCAGTTCTTC
many,TRBJ2-4,TRBD1,TRBV20-1,CSARLGQGTLAKNIQYF,TGCAGTGCTAGATTGGGACAGGGGACCTTAGCCAAAAACATTCAGTACTTC
many,TRBJ2-2,TRBD1,TRBV28,CASSFQGQAFAGELFF,TGTGCCAGCAGTTTCCAGGGACAGGCCTTCGCCGGGGAGCTGTTTTTT
many,TRBJ2-3,.,TRBV7-8,CASSWPPDTQYF,TGTGCCAGCAGCTGGCCCCCGGATACGCAGTATTTT
many,TRBJ2-1,TRBD1,TRBV10-3,CAISDQGQGNNEQFF,TGTGCCATCAGTGATCAGGGACAGGGTAACAATGAGCAGTTCTTC
many,TRBJ1-1,.,TRBV5-1,CASSLEAGENTEAFF,TGCGCCAGCAGCTTGGAGGCAGGGGAGAACACTGAAGCTTTCTTT
many,TRBJ1-1,.,TRBV20-1,CSAILDPDEAFF,TGCAGTGCTATCCTGGACCCGGATGAAGCTTTCTTT
many,TRBJ2-3,.,TRBV7-3,CASSQSRDTQYF,TGTGCCAGCAGCCAATCGAGGGATACGCAGTATTTT
many,TRBJ1-4,.,TRBV4-1,CASSQAGVIEKLFF,TGCGCCAGCAGCCAAGCAGGGGTCATTGAAAAACTGTTTTTT
.,TRBJ1-1,.,TRBV27,CASSSSGLGDTEAFF,TGTGCCAGCAGTTCCTCAGGGCTCGGCGACACTGAAGCTTTCTTT
few,TRBJ2-2,.,TRBV10-3,CAISEGQGDTGELFF,TGTGCCATCAGTGAGGGACAAGGAGACACCGGGGAGCTGTTTTTT
many,TRBJ2-6,.,TRBV7-2,CASSLEPGANVLTF,TGTGCCAGCAGCTTAGAACCGGGGGCCAACGTCCTGACTTTC
many,TRBJ2-5,TRBD2,TRBV3-1,CASSQDFPSGAQETQYF,TGTGCCAGCAGCCAAGATTTCCCTAGCGGGGCCCAAGAGACCCAGTACTTC
many,TRBJ2-1,.,TRBV7-9,CASSLSSDNEQFF,TGTGCCAGCAGCTTATCTAGCGACAATGAGCAGTTCTTC
many,TRBJ2-1,TRBD2,TRBV20-1,CSAPGTSGSANEQFF,TGCAGTGCTCCCGGGACTAGCGGGAGTGCAAATGAGCAGTTCTTC
many,TRBJ2-3,.,TRBV11-2,CASTLTDTQYF,TGTGCCAGCACCCTCACAGATACGCAGTATTTT
many,TRBJ1-5,.,TRBV6-1,CASSVDRGSYQPQHF,TGTGCCAGCAGTGTGGATAGGGGCTCATATCAGCCCCAGCATTTT
few,TRBJ2-3,TRBD2,TRBV20-1,CSALLAGRFDTQYF,TGCAGTGCTTTACTAGCGGGACGGTTTGATACGCAGTATTTT
many,TRBJ2-3,TRBD2,TRBV29-1,CSALGLALSTDTQYF,TGCAGCGCCCTGGGACTAGCGCTTAGCACAGATACGCAGTATTTT
many,TRBJ2-2,.,TRBV7-2,CASSLRKAGNTGELFF,TGTGCCAGCAGCTTAAGGAAAGCAGGGAACACCGGGGAGCTGTTTTTT